A selection of T cell receptor beta chains follows, all from one sample in a study of blood T cell repertoires in COVID-19. The method was immunoSEQ multiplex PCR; TCRdb's version includes in-frame clones alone and lacks a portion of them. The table shows 200,000 to 250,000 clones, with around 80% occurring only once. The sequencing sample was made of peripheral blood. The receptors here all came from an elderly woman with acute or convalescent COVID-19. The CDR3 runs from the conserved cysteine through the conserved F or W. A D gene is named only where the DNA matches it firmly. Rows give clone size only sometimes, using once, few, many, or a class for an expanded clone.

d_call	j_call	clone_size	v_call	cdr3_nt	cdr3_aa
NA	TRBJ1-1	NA	TRBV5-5	TGTGCCAGCAGCCCTTCTCAGGGGATTGGCACTGAAGCTTTCTTT	CASSPSQGIGTEAFF
NA	TRBJ2-7	NA	TRBV7-8	TGTGCCACTCGGACGAACAGGGTTACTACCGGAGAGCAGTACTTC	CATRTNRVTTGEQYF
TRBD1	TRBJ2-5	NA	TRBV19	TGTGCCAGTAGCATCACAGGGGACCAAGAGACCCAGTACTTC	CASSITGDQETQYF
NA	TRBJ2-6	NA	TRBV7-6	TGTGCCAGCAGCTTAATGGGGGCCGGTCCTGGGGCCAACGTCCTGACTTTC	CASSLMGAGPGANVLTF
TRBD2	TRBJ2-5	once	TRBV28	TGTGCCAGCAGACTAGCGGGAGGGCCAGAGAAGGAGACCCAGTACTTC	CASRLAGGPEKETQYF
NA	TRBJ1-1	NA	TRBV20-1	TGCAGTGCTAGTCCACCCCGAGGGGGTGGTGAAGCTTTCTTT	CSASPPRGGGEAFF
NA	TRBJ1-5	once	TRBV29-1	TGCAGCGTGGCCGGACAGCCTAATCAGCCCCAGCATTTT	CSVAGQPNQPQHF
NA	TRBJ2-3	NA	TRBV18	TGTGCCAGCTCACCCGACTACAACACAGATACGCAGTATTTT	CASSPDYNTDTQYF
NA	TRBJ2-7	NA	TRBV6-6	TGTGCCAGCAGTTATTTGGGCAGCTACGAGCAGTACTTC	CASSYLGSYEQYF
NA	TRBJ2-4	NA	TRBV10-3	TGTGCCACGAGGAACTATTCCAAAAACATTCAGTACTTC	CATRNYSKNIQYF
NA	TRBJ2-4	NA	TRBV25-1	TGTGCCAGCAGTACCCGACAGCTAGCCAAAAACATTCAGTACTTC	CASSTRQLAKNIQYF
NA	TRBJ2-3	NA	TRBV6-2/TRBV6-3	TGTGCCAGCAGTTTGGCGGGGTACACAGATACGCAGTATTTT	CASSLAGYTDTQYF
NA	TRBJ2-7	NA	TRBV11-2	TGTGCCAGCAGCTCTACGAGGGGGTCCTACGAGCAGTACTTC	CASSSTRGSYEQYF
TRBD2	TRBJ2-1	NA	TRBV30	TGTGCCTGGAGCCCGGGACTAGCCCTGGGCCCCTACAATGAGCAGTTCTTC	CAWSPGLALGPYNEQFF
TRBD2	TRBJ2-3	few	TRBV18	TGTGCCAGCTCACTGGGGACTAGCGGGGGTGGCACAGATACGCAGTATTTT	CASSLGTSGGGTDTQYF
TRBD2	TRBJ2-7	NA	TRBV5-1	TGCGCCAGCAGCTTAGTGCCTAGCGGGGGGGTTGACTACGAGCAGTACTTC	CASSLVPSGGVDYEQYF
TRBD1	TRBJ1-2	NA	TRBV6-1	TGTGCCAGCAGTGAAGGCAGGGGGTCTGGCTACACCTTC	CASSEGRGSGYTF
TRBD1	TRBJ1-5	NA	TRBV2	TGTGCCAGCAGTGAAGCAGGGTCCCGGGGACAGTTTATTCAGCCCCAGCATTTT	CASSEAGSRGQFIQPQHF
NA	TRBJ1-2	NA	TRBV29-1	TGCAGCTCCGCCTGGGGGGATGGCTACACCTTC	CSSAWGDGYTF
NA	TRBJ1-1	once	TRBV12-5	TGTGCTAGTGGTGACTCGGGGACACCGACTGAAGCTTTCTTT	CASGDSGTPTEAFF
NA	TRBJ1-4	few	TRBV19	TGTGCCAGTAGCCTAAACGCGGCAGGGTCAAATGAAAAACTGTTTTTT	CASSLNAAGSNEKLFF
TRBD2	TRBJ2-1	NA	TRBV27	TGTGCCAGCAGTTTATCGTTAGCGGGAGGGTTTGGCGAGCAGTTCTTC	CASSLSLAGGFGEQFF
NA	TRBJ2-3	NA	TRBV18	TGTGCCAGCTCTAACCAGGGGACAGATACGCAGTATTTT	CASSNQGTDTQYF
NA	TRBJ1-5	NA	TRBV12-3/TRBV12-4	TGTGCCAGCAGGGGCAATTTTCAGCCCCAGCATTTT	CASRGNFQPQHF
TRBD2	TRBJ2-1	NA	TRBV10-3	TGTGCCACCTGGGGGAGTAGCGGGAGGAATGAGCAGTTCTTC	CATWGSSGRNEQFF
TRBD2	TRBJ2-7	NA	TRBV5-6	TGTGCCAGCAGCTCGACGAGACCCGGACTAGCGTTACCCTACGAGCAGTACTTC	CASSSTRPGLALPYEQYF
NA	TRBJ2-7	NA	TRBV18	TGTGCCAGCTCACCGGACAGATTCTCCTACGAGCAGTACTTC	CASSPDRFSYEQYF
NA	TRBJ2-5	NA	TRBV10-1	TGCGCCAGCAGTGAGGGTAGCGGAGGGAAAGAGACCCAGTACTTC	CASSEGSGGKETQYF
TRBD1	TRBJ1-6	once	TRBV27	TGTGCCAGCAGTCCCACCGGGACAGGGAATTCACCCCTCCACTTT	CASSPTGTGNSPLHF
NA	TRBJ2-7	few	TRBV5-1	TGCGCCAGCAGCAACGACAAAAGGTCCTACGAGCAGTACTTC	CASSNDKRSYEQYF
NA	TRBJ1-3	NA	TRBV11-2	TGTGCCAGCAGCCCTAGAGGGGGTGGTGGAAACACCATATATTTT	CASSPRGGGGNTIYF
NA	TRBJ1-1	NA	TRBV19	TGTGCCAGTAGTCCAGGACACAACACTGAAGCTTTCTTT	CASSPGHNTEAFF
NA	TRBJ1-2	NA	TRBV28	TGTGCCAGCAGCTCAAACCGGGGCTACACCTTC	CASSSNRGYTF